This T cell receptor beta chain was retrieved from a study of beta chain features in type 1 diabetes. Findings and caveats of the study: The study found moderately but significantly shorter TCRB CDR3s in all four CD4+ subsets of Type 1 diabetes patients. A possible short-template PCR bias applies equally to patients and controls.

After removal of 4 bases from V and 0 bases from J, the junction contained 4 bases not matched to a gene. Germline loops: CDR1 MNHNS, CDR2 SASEGT. The CDR3 extends over 15 amino acids. There are a few counts of this clone. No antigen is known for it. Expressed TCRB transcripts got sequenced, as all isolated RNA was reverse transcribed. The assay was immunoSEQ multiplex PCR, and TCRdb's table has in-frame clones only and misses some. This sample has under 250,000 clones; 13% to 15% occur once, and the top ten carry roughly 0.024%. Sequencing was performed on naive CD4+ T cells from blood. The source of this sequence is a middle-aged woman in good health. The rearrangement uses TRBV6-1 and TRBJ2-3; 7 positions match TRBD1. The CDR3 reads CASSGQGPSTDTQYF. DNA for the CDR3: TGTGCCAGCAGTGGACAGGGCCCTAGCACAGATACGCAGTATTTT.